Listed below are T cell receptor beta chains from one sample, sequenced in a study of beta chain features in type 1 diabetes. Sequencing was performed with immunoSEQ multiplex PCR; in TCRdb, only in-frame clones are kept and a portion is missing. The data show nearly 700,000 clones, around an eighth seen once. The specimen sequenced was naive CD4+ T cells from blood. These receptors were obtained from a man between 18 and 29 years old with type 1 diabetes. CDR3s include the opening cysteine and the closing phenylalanine or tryptophan. The order of the fields is clone size, J gene, V gene, D gene, CDR3 protein, CDR3 DNA. D genes are given only for firm matches. Clone size is not always given. Where it is, it says once, few, many or a class for expanded clones.

clone_size: few
j_call: TRBJ1-1
v_call: TRBV6-5
d_call: -
cdr3_aa: CASSETVDTEAFF
cdr3_nt: TGTGCCAGCAGTGAAACGGTCGACACTGAAGCTTTCTTT

clone_size: -
j_call: TRBJ1-2
v_call: TRBV5-1
d_call: -
cdr3_aa: CASSLGRDTHGYTF
cdr3_nt: TGCGCCAGCAGCTTGGGACGGGACACCCATGGCTACACCTTC

clone_size: -
j_call: TRBJ2-2
v_call: TRBV30
d_call: TRBD1
cdr3_aa: CAWSDRTGIGGELFF
cdr3_nt: TGTGCCTGGAGCGACCGGACAGGGATTGGCGGGGAGCTGTTTTTT

clone_size: few
j_call: TRBJ2-1
v_call: TRBV4-1
d_call: TRBD1
cdr3_aa: CASSQPTGGPLF
cdr3_nt: TGCGCCAGCAGCCAACCGACAGGGGGTCCGCTCTTC

clone_size: -
j_call: TRBJ1-3
v_call: TRBV19
d_call: -
cdr3_aa: CASRPETGPGNTIYF
cdr3_nt: TGTGCCAGTCGCCCCGAGACCGGACCTGGAAACACCATATATTTT

clone_size: -
j_call: TRBJ1-6
v_call: TRBV5-4
d_call: -
cdr3_aa: CASSLREGGSPLHF
cdr3_nt: TGTGCCAGCAGCTTGAGGGAGGGTGGTTCACCCCTCCACTTT

clone_size: few
j_call: TRBJ1-5
v_call: TRBV6-5
d_call: -
cdr3_aa: CAIGSDKSNQPQHF
cdr3_nt: TGTGCCATCGGGTCGGACAAAAGCAATCAGCCCCAGCATTTT

clone_size: -
j_call: TRBJ2-7
v_call: TRBV20-1
d_call: -
cdr3_aa: CDGRGIEQYF
cdr3_nt: TGTGACGGGAGAGGGATCGAGCAGTACTTC

clone_size: -
j_call: TRBJ2-2
v_call: TRBV19
d_call: -
cdr3_aa: CASITSGTGTGELFF
cdr3_nt: TGTGCCAGTATCACCTCCGGCACAGGGACCGGGGAGCTGTTTTTT

clone_size: -
j_call: TRBJ1-1
v_call: TRBV6-6
d_call: -
cdr3_aa: CASRREGTEAFF
cdr3_nt: TGTGCCAGCAGGCGGGAGGGCACTGAAGCTTTCTTT

clone_size: -
j_call: TRBJ2-7
v_call: TRBV5-1
d_call: TRBD1
cdr3_aa: CASSLSQGVYEQYF
cdr3_nt: TGCGCCAGCAGCTTGAGCCAGGGGGTCTACGAGCAGTACTTC

clone_size: few
j_call: TRBJ2-7
v_call: TRBV5-4
d_call: -
cdr3_aa: CASSLTTLDWGEQYF
cdr3_nt: TGTGCCAGCAGCTTGACTACCCTAGATTGGGGCGAGCAGTACTTC

clone_size: few
j_call: TRBJ1-3
v_call: TRBV28
d_call: -
cdr3_aa: CASTRTGSSGNTIYF
cdr3_nt: TGTGCCAGCACTAGAACCGGGAGCTCTGGAAACACCATATATTTT

clone_size: -
j_call: TRBJ2-2
v_call: TRBV18
d_call: -
cdr3_aa: CASSLISYTGELFF
cdr3_nt: TGTGCCAGCTCACTGATCAGCTACACCGGGGAGCTGTTTTTT

clone_size: few
j_call: TRBJ1-5
v_call: TRBV18
d_call: -
cdr3_aa: CASSPSRDQPQHF
cdr3_nt: TGTGCCAGCTCACCGTCGCGTGATCAGCCCCAGCATTTT

clone_size: -
j_call: TRBJ1-1
v_call: TRBV7-9
d_call: -
cdr3_aa: CASWTGQSNEAFF
cdr3_nt: TGTGCCAGCTGGACCGGACAGTCGAATGAAGCTTTCTTT

clone_size: -
j_call: TRBJ1-4
v_call: TRBV14
d_call: TRBD1
cdr3_aa: CASSQTTGKNEKLFF
cdr3_nt: TGTGCCAGCAGCCAGACGACAGGGAAGAATGAAAAACTGTTTTTT

clone_size: -
j_call: TRBJ1-2
v_call: TRBV10-3
d_call: TRBD1
cdr3_aa: CAISASTGSYGYTF
cdr3_nt: TGTGCCATCAGTGCGTCGACAGGGTCCTATGGCTACACCTTC

clone_size: -
j_call: TRBJ2-1
v_call: TRBV9
d_call: -
cdr3_aa: CASSRVNNEQFF
cdr3_nt: TGTGCCAGCAGTCGAGTGAACAATGAGCAGTTCTTC

clone_size: few
j_call: TRBJ2-1
v_call: TRBV5-4
d_call: TRBD2
cdr3_aa: CASSSIAGWNEQFF
cdr3_nt: TGTGCCAGCAGCTCCATAGCGGGGTGGAATGAGCAGTTCTTC

clone_size: few
j_call: TRBJ2-6
v_call: TRBV6-1
d_call: -
cdr3_aa: CASREGRARGANVLTF
cdr3_nt: TGTGCCAGCAGAGAAGGCAGGGCTCGTGGGGCCAACGTCCTGACTTTC

clone_size: -
j_call: TRBJ2-1
v_call: TRBV9
d_call: TRBD2
cdr3_aa: CASSGWASGGAPNEQFF
cdr3_nt: TGTGCCAGCAGCGGGTGGGCTAGCGGGGGGGCCCCGAATGAGCAGTTCTTC

clone_size: few
j_call: TRBJ1-3
v_call: TRBV9
d_call: TRBD1
cdr3_aa: CASSGGDSSGNTIYF
cdr3_nt: TGTGCCAGCAGCGGAGGGGACAGCTCTGGAAACACCATATATTTT

clone_size: few
j_call: TRBJ1-1
v_call: TRBV29-1
d_call: TRBD1
cdr3_aa: CSVEGTGEVAFF
cdr3_nt: TGCAGCGTTGAAGGGACAGGGGAGGTAGCTTTCTTT

clone_size: few
j_call: TRBJ2-3
v_call: TRBV18
d_call: -
cdr3_aa: CASSPRLGQERDTQYF
cdr3_nt: TGTGCCAGCTCACCACGCTTGGGGCAGGAACGAGATACGCAGTATTTT

clone_size: -
j_call: TRBJ1-2
v_call: TRBV28
d_call: -
cdr3_aa: CASTPTPINYGYTF
cdr3_nt: TGTGCCAGCACCCCGACACCGATCAACTATGGCTACACCTTC

clone_size: few
j_call: TRBJ2-1
v_call: TRBV6-5
d_call: TRBD2
cdr3_aa: CATRTSGLQPFF
cdr3_nt: TGTGCCACAAGGACTAGCGGTCTTCAACCGTTCTTC

clone_size: few
j_call: TRBJ2-3
v_call: TRBV5-1
d_call: TRBD2
cdr3_aa: CASSRGLAGGWLDTDTQYF
cdr3_nt: TGCGCCAGCAGCAGAGGACTAGCGGGGGGATGGTTGGACACAGATACGCAGTATTTT

clone_size: few
j_call: TRBJ2-1
v_call: TRBV7-9
d_call: TRBD2
cdr3_aa: CASGSGGNRRFF
cdr3_nt: TGTGCCAGCGGCTCGGGGGGGAACCGGCGGTTCTTC

clone_size: few
j_call: TRBJ1-1
v_call: TRBV29-1
d_call: TRBD1
cdr3_aa: CSVWGQGPNTEAFF
cdr3_nt: TGCAGCGTGTGGGGACAGGGCCCGAACACTGAAGCTTTCTTT

clone_size: -
j_call: TRBJ2-3
v_call: TRBV7-6
d_call: TRBD2
cdr3_aa: CASSLAPGGGVTDTQYF
cdr3_nt: TGTGCCAGCAGCTTAGCGCCGGGCGGGGGGGTCACAGATACGCAGTATTTT

clone_size: -
j_call: TRBJ1-5
v_call: TRBV27
d_call: -
cdr3_aa: CASKRQPQHF
cdr3_nt: TGTGCCAGCAAGAGACAGCCCCAGCATTTT

clone_size: -
j_call: TRBJ2-5
v_call: TRBV5-1
d_call: -
cdr3_aa: CASSLGLDSRETQYF
cdr3_nt: TGCGCCAGCAGCTTGGGTCTAGACTCGAGAGAGACCCAGTACTTC

clone_size: -
j_call: TRBJ1-1
v_call: TRBV19
d_call: TRBD1
cdr3_aa: CASSERQGMNTEAFF
cdr3_nt: TGTGCCAGTAGTGAAAGACAGGGAATGAACACTGAAGCTTTCTTT

clone_size: few
j_call: TRBJ2-3
v_call: TRBV7-6
d_call: TRBD2
cdr3_aa: CASSLELAGGLSGTQYF
cdr3_nt: TGTGCCAGCAGCTTAGAACTAGCGGGGGGGCTGAGCGGTACGCAGTATTTT

clone_size: few
j_call: TRBJ1-3
v_call: TRBV30
d_call: TRBD1
cdr3_aa: CAWIIDRGLSGNTIYF
cdr3_nt: TGTGCCTGGATTATAGACAGGGGACTCTCTGGAAACACCATATATTTT

clone_size: few
j_call: TRBJ1-1
v_call: TRBV5-6
d_call: TRBD1
cdr3_aa: CASSLTGASNTEAFF
cdr3_nt: TGTGCCAGCAGCCTCACAGGGGCCTCGAACACTGAAGCTTTCTTT

clone_size: -
j_call: TRBJ2-5
v_call: TRBV9
d_call: -
cdr3_aa: CASSPPGGGEETQYF
cdr3_nt: TGTGCCAGCAGCCCCCCAGGAGGGGGCGAAGAGACCCAGTACTTC

clone_size: -
j_call: TRBJ1-6
v_call: TRBV6-5
d_call: -
cdr3_aa: CASSYRGRDSPLHF
cdr3_nt: TGTGCCAGCAGTTACCGGGGGCGAGACTCACCCCTCCACTTT

clone_size: few
j_call: TRBJ1-2
v_call: TRBV10-2
d_call: -
cdr3_aa: CASSEADYGYTF
cdr3_nt: TGCGCCAGCAGTGAAGCCGACTATGGCTACACCTTC

clone_size: -
j_call: TRBJ1-1
v_call: TRBV2
d_call: -
cdr3_aa: CASSPGTENTEAFF
cdr3_nt: TGTGCCAGCAGCCCCGGGACGGAGAACACTGAAGCTTTCTTT

clone_size: few
j_call: TRBJ1-5
v_call: TRBV19
d_call: TRBD1
cdr3_aa: CASSSRDRANQPQHF
cdr3_nt: TGTGCCAGTAGTTCCCGGGACAGGGCTAATCAGCCCCAGCATTTT

clone_size: -
j_call: TRBJ2-1
v_call: TRBV9
d_call: TRBD2
cdr3_aa: CASSVSGLAGLSSYNEQFF
cdr3_nt: TGTGCCAGCAGCGTGTCGGGGCTAGCGGGGTTGAGCTCCTACAATGAGCAGTTCTTC

clone_size: -
j_call: TRBJ1-1
v_call: TRBV7-9
d_call: -
cdr3_aa: CASSPPAVNTEAFF
cdr3_nt: TGTGCCAGCAGCCCCCCAGCCGTGAACACTGAAGCTTTCTTT

clone_size: few
j_call: TRBJ2-7
v_call: TRBV19
d_call: TRBD1
cdr3_aa: CASSTDRDSYEQYF
cdr3_nt: TGTGCCAGTAGTACTGACCGGGACAGCTACGAGCAGTACTTC

clone_size: -
j_call: TRBJ2-7
v_call: TRBV5-1
d_call: TRBD1
cdr3_aa: CASKPGGGYEQYF
cdr3_nt: TGCGCCAGCAAACCAGGGGGCGGCTACGAGCAGTACTTC

clone_size: few
j_call: TRBJ1-4
v_call: TRBV6-5
d_call: -
cdr3_aa: CASSADGYNEKLFF
cdr3_nt: TGTGCCAGCAGTGCGGACGGTTACAATGAAAAACTGTTTTTT

clone_size: -
j_call: TRBJ1-2
v_call: TRBV2
d_call: TRBD1
cdr3_aa: CASSWDSAYGYTF
cdr3_nt: TGTGCCAGCAGTTGGGACAGCGCTTATGGCTACACCTTC

clone_size: -
j_call: TRBJ2-7
v_call: TRBV18
d_call: TRBD1
cdr3_aa: CASSPAGQASYEQYF
cdr3_nt: TGTGCCAGCTCACCTGCCGGACAGGCCTCCTACGAGCAGTACTTC

clone_size: -
j_call: TRBJ2-5
v_call: TRBV5-4
d_call: -
cdr3_aa: CASSLEWAETQYF
cdr3_nt: TGTGCCAGCAGCTTGGAGTGGGCAGAGACCCAGTACTTC

clone_size: few
j_call: TRBJ1-5
v_call: TRBV6-6
d_call: TRBD1
cdr3_aa: CASSQGGLSNQPQHF
cdr3_nt: TGTGCCAGCAGTCAAGGGGGCCTTAGCAATCAGCCCCAGCATTTT

clone_size: few
j_call: TRBJ2-7
v_call: TRBV28
d_call: -
cdr3_aa: CASSYTLTYEQYF
cdr3_nt: TGTGCCAGCAGTTACACTCTCACCTACGAGCAGTACTTC

clone_size: -
j_call: TRBJ2-3
v_call: TRBV2
d_call: -
cdr3_aa: CASSEEGVSATDTQYF
cdr3_nt: TGTGCCAGCAGTGAAGAAGGGGTTTCCGCCACAGATACGCAGTATTTT

clone_size: -
j_call: TRBJ1-5
v_call: TRBV5-1
d_call: TRBD1
cdr3_aa: CASSEGQGLQPQHF
cdr3_nt: TGCGCCAGCAGCGAAGGACAGGGACTCCAGCCCCAGCATTTT

clone_size: once
j_call: TRBJ1-2
v_call: TRBV18
d_call: -
cdr3_aa: CASSLNRDQGYTF
cdr3_nt: TGTGCCAGCTCACTTAACAGGGATCAAGGCTACACCTTC

clone_size: -
j_call: TRBJ2-1
v_call: TRBV19
d_call: TRBD2
cdr3_aa: CASSLRSSGAGNNEQFF
cdr3_nt: TGTGCCAGTAGTCTCCGATCTAGCGGGGCTGGAAACAATGAGCAGTTCTTC

clone_size: -
j_call: TRBJ2-3
v_call: TRBV25-1
d_call: -
cdr3_aa: CASSERAGSLTDTQYF
cdr3_nt: TGTGCCAGCAGTGAAAGGGCAGGGTCGCTCACAGATACGCAGTATTTT

clone_size: few
j_call: TRBJ2-5
v_call: TRBV7-8
d_call: TRBD1
cdr3_aa: CASSLVPGTVQETQYF
cdr3_nt: TGTGCCAGCAGCTTAGTCCCCGGGACAGTACAAGAGACCCAGTACTTC

clone_size: -
j_call: TRBJ1-6
v_call: TRBV7-2
d_call: -
cdr3_aa: CASPEPWLLGPLHF
cdr3_nt: TGTGCCAGTCCGGAACCTTGGTTATTGGGACCCCTCCACTTT

clone_size: -
j_call: TRBJ2-3
v_call: TRBV4-1
d_call: -
cdr3_aa: CASSQPGWGRGTDTQYF
cdr3_nt: TGCGCCAGCAGCCAGCCCGGTTGGGGGCGGGGCACAGATACGCAGTATTTT